This section outlines one T cell receptor (beta chain) sequence together with its context. This entry is derived from a study of T cells after somatic rescue of genetic block. Profiled with immunoSEQ multiplex PCR; TCRdb holds only in-frame clones, not every one. The sample contains tens of thousands of clones, roughly 96% of which appear only once. This receptor was taken from a child in the first two years of life. The sequenced sample was peripheral blood mononuclear cells (PBMCs).

Here the CDR3 DNA reads TGTGCCAGCAGGACAGGGGGTGGAAACACCATATATTTT. It translates to CASRTGGGNTIYF. This rearrangement joins TRBV7-9 to TRBJ1-3; TRBD1 matches 9 bases. This CDR3 spans 13 amino acids. Germline V CDR1 and CDR2: SEHNR, FQNEAQ (reference sequence). With 6 bases clipped from V and 3 bases from J, the junction kept 0 bases outside the gene matches. Variable domain in full (rest from reference TRBV7-9 and TRBJ1-3): DTGVSQNPRHKITKRGQNVTFRCDPISEHNRLYWYRQTLGQGPEFLTYFQNEAQLEKSRLLSDRFSAERPKGSFSTLEIQRTEQGDSAMYLCASRTGGGNTIYFGEGSWLTVV.